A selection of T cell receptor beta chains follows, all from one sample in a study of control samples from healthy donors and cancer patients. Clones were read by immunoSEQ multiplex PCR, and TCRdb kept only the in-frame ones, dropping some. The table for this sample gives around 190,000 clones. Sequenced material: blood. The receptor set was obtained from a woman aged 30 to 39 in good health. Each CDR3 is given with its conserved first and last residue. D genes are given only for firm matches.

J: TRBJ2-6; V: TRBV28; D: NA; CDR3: CASLTEYSGANVLTF; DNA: TGTGCCAGCTTGACAGAATACTCTGGGGCCAACGTCCTGACTTTC
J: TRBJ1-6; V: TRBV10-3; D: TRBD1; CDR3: CAISEGQGSNSPLHF; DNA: TGTGCCATCAGTGAGGGACAGGGATCCAATTCACCCCTCCACTTT
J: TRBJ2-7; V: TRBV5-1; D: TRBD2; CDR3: CASSLGLAGGQKQQYF; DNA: TGCGCCAGCAGCTTGGGACTAGCGGGGGGGCAAAAGCAGCAGTACTTC
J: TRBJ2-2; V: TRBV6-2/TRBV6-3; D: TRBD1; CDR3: CASSPGTGALGGELFF; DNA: TGTGCCAGCAGCCCCGGGACAGGGGCGTTGGGCGGGGAGCTGTTTTTT
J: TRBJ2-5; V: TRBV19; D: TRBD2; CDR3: CASSVLLGAGGLWETQYF; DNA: TGTGCCAGTAGTGTCCTTTTAGGAGCGGGGGGCCTCTGGGAGACCCAGTACTTC
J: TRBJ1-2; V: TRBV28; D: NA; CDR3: CASSPLQVSYGYTF; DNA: TGTGCCAGCAGTCCCCTACAGGTGTCCTATGGCTACACCTTC
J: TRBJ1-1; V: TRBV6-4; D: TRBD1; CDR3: CASSPDRGPYEAFF; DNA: TGTGCCAGCAGCCCGGACAGGGGGCCTTATGAAGCTTTCTTT
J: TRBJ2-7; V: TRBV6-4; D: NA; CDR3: CASSEYSGSYEQYF; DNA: TGTGCCAGCAGTGAGTATTCAGGGAGCTACGAGCAGTACTTC
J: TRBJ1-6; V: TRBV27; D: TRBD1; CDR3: CASRMTGGFGRALHF; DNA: TGTGCCAGCAGAATGACAGGGGGCTTTGGGAGGGCCCTCCACTTT
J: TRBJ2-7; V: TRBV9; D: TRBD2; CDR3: CASSVALAGVDEQYF; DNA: TGTGCCAGCAGCGTGGCACTAGCGGGGGTCGACGAGCAGTACTTC
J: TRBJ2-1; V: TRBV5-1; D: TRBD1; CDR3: CASSLGDRGDEQFF; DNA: TGCGCCAGCAGCTTGGGGGACAGGGGTGATGAGCAGTTCTTC
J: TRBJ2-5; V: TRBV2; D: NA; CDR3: CATRAGGLVMGQETQYF; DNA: TGTGCCACCCGGGCAGGGGGACTAGTTATGGGGCAAGAGACCCAGTACTTC
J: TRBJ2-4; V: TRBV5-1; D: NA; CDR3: CASSLAEENIQYF; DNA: TGCGCCAGCAGCTTGGCGGAGGAAAACATTCAGTACTTC
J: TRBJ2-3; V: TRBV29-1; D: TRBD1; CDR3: CSVEALRGDTQYF; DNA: TGCAGCGTTGAAGCTCTCAGGGGGGATACGCAGTATTTT
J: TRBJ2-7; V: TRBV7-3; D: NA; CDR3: CASSLDREAEQYF; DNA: TGTGCCAGCAGCTTAGACAGGGAGGCCGAGCAGTACTTC
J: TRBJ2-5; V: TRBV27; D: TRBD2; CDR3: CASSNSRLAGGLETQYF; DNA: TGTGCCAGCAGTAACTCCCGACTAGCGGGGGGGCTAGAGACCCAGTACTTC
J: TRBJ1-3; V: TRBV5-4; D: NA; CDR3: CASSLGREAGNTIYF; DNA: TGTGCCAGCAGCTTGGGGAGAGAAGCTGGAAACACCATATATTTT
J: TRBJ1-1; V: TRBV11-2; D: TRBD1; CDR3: CASSWDRGTEAFF; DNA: TGTGCCAGCAGCTGGGACAGGGGCACTGAAGCTTTCTTT
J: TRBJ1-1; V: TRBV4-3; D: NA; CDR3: CASSQEGNAEAFF; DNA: TGCGCCAGCAGCCAAGAGGGGAATGCTGAAGCTTTCTTT
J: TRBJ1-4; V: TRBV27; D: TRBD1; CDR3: CASSLFQGVEKLFF; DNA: TGTGCCAGCAGTTTATTCCAGGGGGTTGAAAAACTGTTTTTT
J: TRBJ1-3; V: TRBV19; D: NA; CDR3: CASSMVPAGNTIYF; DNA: TGTGCCAGTAGTATGGTGCCAGCTGGAAACACCATATATTTT
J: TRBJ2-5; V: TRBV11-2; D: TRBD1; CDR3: CASSFPTGARETQYF; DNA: TGTGCCAGCAGCTTCCCGACAGGGGCGAGGGAGACCCAGTACTTC
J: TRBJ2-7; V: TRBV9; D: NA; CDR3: CASSVGSSYEQYF; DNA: TGTGCCAGCAGCGTGGGGAGCTCCTACGAGCAGTACTTC
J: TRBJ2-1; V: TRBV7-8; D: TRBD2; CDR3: CASSPVGGGYNEQFF; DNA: TGTGCCAGCAGCCCAGTGGGGGGGGGCTACAATGAGCAGTTCTTC
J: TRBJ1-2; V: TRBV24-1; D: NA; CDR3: CATGGGANYGYTF; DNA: TGTGCCACCGGTGGGGGAGCTAACTATGGCTACACCTTC
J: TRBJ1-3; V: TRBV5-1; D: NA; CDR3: CASSLQGLSGNTIYF; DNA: TGCGCCAGCAGCTTGCAGGGTCTCTCTGGAAACACCATATATTTT
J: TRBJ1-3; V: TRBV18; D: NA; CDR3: CASSPSDRPTF; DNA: TGTGCCAGCTCACCGAGCGACAGGCCAACTTTT
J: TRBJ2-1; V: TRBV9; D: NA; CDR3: CASSGSAQNNEQFF; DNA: TGTGCCAGCAGCGGGTCAGCCCAAAACAATGAGCAGTTCTTC
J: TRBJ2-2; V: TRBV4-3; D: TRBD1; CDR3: CASSRDRVDGELFF; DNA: TGCGCCAGCAGCCGAGACAGGGTGGACGGGGAGCTGTTTTTT
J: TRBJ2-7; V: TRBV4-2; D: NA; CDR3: CASSHIGSDEGRRYEQYF; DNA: TGTGCCAGCAGCCATATAGGCTCAGATGAGGGGCGGAGGTACGAGCAGTACTTC
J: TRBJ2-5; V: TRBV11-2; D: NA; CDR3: CASSWAQETQYF; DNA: TGTGCCAGCAGCTGGGCACAAGAGACCCAGTACTTC
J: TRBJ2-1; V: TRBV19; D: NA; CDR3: CASSIGDTSNNEQFF; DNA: TGTGCCAGTAGTATTGGAGACACTTCCAACAATGAGCAGTTCTTC
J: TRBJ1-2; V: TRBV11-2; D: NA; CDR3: CASSLVSFYGYTF; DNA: TGTGCCAGCAGCTTAGTGAGTTTCTATGGCTACACCTTC
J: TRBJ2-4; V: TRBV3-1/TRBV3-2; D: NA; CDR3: CASSPYRRTPSKNIQYF; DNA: TGTGCCAGCAGCCCGTACCGGAGGACTCCTTCCAAAAACATTCAGTACTTC
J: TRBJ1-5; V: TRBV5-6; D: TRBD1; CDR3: CASSLVGQWDSQPQHF; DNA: TGTGCCAGCAGCTTGGTAGGCCAATGGGACAGTCAGCCCCAGCATTTT
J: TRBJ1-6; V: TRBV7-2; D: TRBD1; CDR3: CASSFQGATYNSPLHF; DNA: TGTGCCAGCAGCTTTCAGGGGGCTACCTATAATTCACCCCTCCACTTT
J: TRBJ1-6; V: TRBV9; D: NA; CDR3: CASSEGLAYNSPLHF; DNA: TGTGCCAGCAGCGAGGGACTTGCCTATAATTCACCCCTCCACTTT
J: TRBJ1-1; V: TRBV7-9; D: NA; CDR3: CASGRETEAFF; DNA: TGTGCCAGCGGGAGGGAGACTGAAGCTTTCTTT
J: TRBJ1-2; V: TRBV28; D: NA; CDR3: CASSTSGANYGYTF; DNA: TGTGCCAGCAGTACCTCGGGGGCTAACTATGGCTACACCTTC
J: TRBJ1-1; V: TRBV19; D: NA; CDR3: CASSIFRSRRGTEAFF; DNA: TGTGCCAGTAGTATTTTCCGGAGTCGCCGGGGCACTGAAGCTTTCTTT
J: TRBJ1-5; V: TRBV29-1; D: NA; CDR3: CSPEGRLNQPQHF; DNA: TGCAGCCCTGAGGGACGCCTCAATCAGCCCCAGCATTTT
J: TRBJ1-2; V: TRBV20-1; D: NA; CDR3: CLSRNRNGYTF; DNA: TGCCTCAGTCGGAACAGGAACGGTTACACCTTC
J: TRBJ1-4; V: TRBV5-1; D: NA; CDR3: CASSFGPSTNEKLFF; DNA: TGCGCCAGCAGCTTCGGACCGTCAACTAATGAAAAACTGTTTTTT
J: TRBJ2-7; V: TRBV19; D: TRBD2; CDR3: CASTNAGENEQYF; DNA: TGTGCCAGTACCAATGCGGGGGAGAACGAGCAGTACTTC
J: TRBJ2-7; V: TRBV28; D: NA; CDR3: CASKEGTGLYEQYF; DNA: TGTGCCAGCAAAGAAGGGACGGGCCTCTACGAGCAGTACTTC
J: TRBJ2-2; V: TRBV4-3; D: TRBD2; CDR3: CASSRSGGLTFTGELFF; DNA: TGCGCCAGCAGCCGGTCGGGGGGGTTAACCTTCACCGGGGAGCTGTTTTTT
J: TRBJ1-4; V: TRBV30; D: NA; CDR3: CACARAGGEKLFF; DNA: TGTGCCTGTGCCCGGGCGGGTGGTGAAAAACTGTTTTTT
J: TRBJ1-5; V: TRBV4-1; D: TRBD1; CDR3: CASSRGQGGLDQPQHF; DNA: TGCGCCAGCAGCCGGGGACAGGGTGGTTTGGATCAGCCCCAGCATTTT
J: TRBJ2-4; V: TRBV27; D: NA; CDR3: CASSFGRGAKNIQYF; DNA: TGTGCCAGCAGTTTCGGTCGGGGGGCCAAAAACATTCAGTACTTC
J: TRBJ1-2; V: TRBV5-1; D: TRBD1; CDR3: CASSPIPQGSYGYTF; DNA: TGCGCCAGCAGCCCAATTCCACAGGGGAGCTATGGCTACACCTTC
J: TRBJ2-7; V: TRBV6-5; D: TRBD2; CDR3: CASSYRRGGTYEQYF; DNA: TGTGCCAGCAGTTACCGACGGGGAGGGACCTACGAGCAGTACTTC
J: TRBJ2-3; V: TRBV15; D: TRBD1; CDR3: CATSRVTGADTQYF; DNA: TGTGCCACCAGCAGAGTCACAGGGGCGGATACGCAGTATTTT
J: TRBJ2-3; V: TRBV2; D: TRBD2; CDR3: CASSEGAGTSGILDTQYF; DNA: TGTGCCAGCAGTGAAGGAGCGGGGACTAGCGGAATTTTAGATACGCAGTATTTT